The 26 T cell receptor beta chains below all came from one sample that was sequenced in a study of blood T cells in healthy people across ages. Alongside a J-beta primer mix, a sample-barcoded 5' primer served in a second PCR lasting 7 to 11 cycles. TCRdb independently ran MiXCR on the 5' RACE reads; one entry per CDR3 protein. Among hundreds of thousands of distinct CDR3 sequences listed, 40% to 50% were seen once. Sequenced input: blood. The receptors originated from a man at least 80 years old in good health.

This clonotype turned up a few times. The CDR3 spells CASSRGTGRTVKLFF. The CDR3 region has the DNA TGTGCCAGCAGTCGAGGGACAGGGAGGACAGTAAAACTGTTTTTT. The chain has TRBV12-3 or TRBV12-4 and TRBJ1-4; the match to TRBD1 covers 9 bases. The CDR3 length is 15 residues. The J segment lost 10 bases and the V segment lost 5 bases, leaving 11 bases of the junction unmatched.

This chain joins TRBV20-1 and TRBJ2-7; D is undetermined. Germline V gene data show CDR1 as DFQATT and CDR2 as SNEGSKA (reference sequence). With 8 bases removed from V and 4 bases from J, the gap between germline ends came to 12 bases. The CDR3 consists of 11 residues. The CDR3: CSTGKWYEQYF. In DNA form, the CDR3 reads TGCAGTACTGGAAAGTGGTACGAGCAGTACTTC.

As to this clonotype: A much more abundant neighbour one base away suggests this may be a read error. The gene calls are TRBV12-3 or TRBV12-4 and TRBJ2-1; 11 bases line up with TRBD2. V was clipped by 10 bases and J by 3 bases; unmatched bases: 8. There are 15 residues in the CDR3. The DNA of the CDR3 is TGTGCCAACAGGCCTACTAGCGGGGGCTACAATGAGCAGTTCTTC. Protein sequence: CANRPTSGGYNEQFF.

The J gene is TRBJ1-2, the V gene TRBV6-1; D perhaps matches TRBD1 (6 bases). Trimming cost V 1 base and J 2 bases, with 8 bases left between them. Germline lookup yields CDR1 MNHNS and CDR2 SASEGT. The CDR3 has 14 residues. The CDR3 region has the DNA TGTGCCAGCAGTGAAGTGGACAGAAACTATGGCTACACCTTC. Its translation: CASSEVDRNYGYTF.

The rearrangement joins TRBV11-2 to TRBJ2-3; D is uncertain. Germline CDR1 is SGHAT and CDR2 is FQNNGV. The length of the CDR3 is 11 residues. V was shortened by 6 bases and J by 4 bases, with 5 bases between the two germline ends. The CDR3 here is CASRTADTQYF. CDR3 DNA sequence: TGTGCCAGCAGGACCGCAGATACGCAGTATTTT.

This clonotype occurred many times. The J gene is TRBJ2-1, the V gene TRBV20-1; a possible D gene is TRBD2 (6 bases). The CDR3 covers 14 residues. Trimming removed 3 bases from V and 1 base from J, with 10 bases in between. Germline V lookup: CDR1 DFQATT, CDR2 SNEGSKA (reference sequence). The CDR3 loop reads CSARRSGSYNEQFF. CDR3 nucleotide sequence: TGCAGTGCTAGGCGTAGCGGATCCTACAATGAGCAGTTCTTC.

This chain links TRBV12-3 or TRBV12-4 with TRBJ2-7; 9 nucleotides align to TRBD2. V was pared by 6 bases and J by 1 base, with 4 bases of the junction left unmatched. This CDR3 contains 14 residues. The chain's CDR3 is CASRGLAGSYEQYF. The CDR3 DNA sequence: TGTGCCAGCAGAGGTCTAGCGGGATCCTACGAGCAGTACTTC.

Only a few counts were recorded for this clonotype. J is TRBJ2-7 and V is TRBV20-1, with D possibly TRBD1 on 6 matching bases. Germline lookup yields CDR1 DFQATT and CDR2 SNEGSKA (reference sequence). V dropped 6 bases and J dropped 3 bases, with 12 bases sitting between them. The CDR3 is 12 residues long. The CDR3, as DNA: TGCAGTGCCCTTAGACAGGACTACGAGCAGTACTTC. Its protein product is CSALRQDYEQYF.

This clonotype was observed a handful of times. The V and J genes are TRBV6-5 and TRBJ1-2; the match to TRBD1 covers 7 bases. Germline loops: CDR1 MNHEY, CDR2 SVGAGI. V was clipped by 6 bases and J by 8 bases; unmatched bases: 12. CDR3 size: 14 residues. This CDR3 reads CASRLQAGGRGYTF. The CDR3 bases are TGTGCCAGCAGACTCCAGGCAGGGGGTAGAGGCTACACCTTC.

CDR3 DNA sequence: TGTGCCATCAGTGAAGTGGGGCAGGGGAAGGATACGCAGTATTTT. It encodes CAISEVGQGKDTQYF. V usage is TRBV10-3 and J usage is TRBJ2-3; tentative D call: TRBD1 (6 bases). V shed 3 bases and J shed 6 bases, with 16 bases lying between them. CDR3 length: 15 residues. Germline V gives CDR1 ENHRY, CDR2 SYGVKD.

This clonotype was counted a few times. J is TRBJ2-2 and V is TRBV6-2 or TRBV6-3; D may be TRBD2 (6 bases). The CDR3 runs 14 residues. Germline lookup yields CDR1 MNHEY and CDR2 SVGEGT. V was trimmed by 4 bases and J by 0 bases, leaving 6 bases between them. The CDR3 DNA sequence: TGTGCCAGCAGTTGGGGGGCGAACACCGGGGAGCTGTTTTTT. Protein: CASSWGANTGELFF.

J is TRBJ2-5 and V is TRBV3-1, with 7 bases fitting TRBD1. CDR1 is LGHDT and CDR2 is YNNKEL in the germline V gene (reference sequence). This CDR3 has 17 amino acids. J was trimmed by 5 bases and V by 1 base; bases with no gene match: 13. The CDR3 is CASSQVLPGGSGETQYF. The CDR3 coding sequence is TGTGCCAGCAGCCAAGTTCTTCCAGGGGGATCGGGGGAGACCCAGTACTTC.

This chain joins TRBV6-2 or TRBV6-3 and TRBJ2-5, with 7 positions matching TRBD1. The V gene end was trimmed by 9 bases and the J gene end by 5 bases; junction bases not matched to a gene: 3. The CDR3 length is 11 residues. The germline V gene has CDR1 MNHEY and CDR2 SVGEGT. The CDR3 here is CARRGQETQYF. Written as DNA, the CDR3 is TGTGCCAGGAGGGGGCAGGAGACCCAGTACTTC.

This clonotype was seen only a few times. The V gene is TRBV6-1, the J gene TRBJ1-1, with D unclear. The CDR3 sequence is 13 residues long. CDR1 and CDR2 from the germline V gene are MNHNS and SASEGT. Trimming left V 6 bases short and J 3 bases short, with 11 bases between. CDR3 in DNA: TGTGCCAGCAGGGAACAGCTCTACACTGAAGCTTTCTTT. Translation gives CASREQLYTEAFF.

The chain has TRBV7-6 and TRBJ2-5; a weak D match, TRBD1 (6 bases). Trimming cost V 5 bases and J 1 base, with 20 bases left between them. CDR1 SGHVS and CDR2 FNYEAQ come from the germline V gene. The CDR3 consists of 17 residues. The CDR3 DNA reads as TGTGCCAGCAGCCTTGTGCCAGGGGCAGGAGTCCAAGAGACCCAGTACTTC. Translation: CASSLVPGAGVQETQYF.

This clonotype was counted only a few times. A much bigger clone sits one base away, suggesting this may be a read error. The chain combines TRBV7-9 with TRBJ2-1; D is ambiguous. The germline V gene has CDR1 SEHNR and CDR2 FQNEAQ (reference sequence). The CDR3 runs to 11 residues. The CDR3 DNA reads TGTGCCAGCAGCCCGAGTAATGGGCAGTTCTTC. It is translated as CASSPSNGQFF.

Notes on this clonotype: This clone may be a read error of a much larger clone one base away. The CDR3: CASSNPRAPYQETQYF. CDR3 bases: TGTGCCAGCAGCAATCCCCGGGCTCCGTACCAAGAGACCCAGTACTTC. The chain recombines TRBV21-1 with TRBJ2-5; TRBD1 is taken as the D call from the table, unchecked against the DNA. TRBV21-1 is shown as a pseudogene. The CDR3 totals 16 residues.

The chain is built from TRBV6-2 or TRBV6-3 and TRBJ2-3, with 7 bases identical to TRBD1. The CDR3 consists of 13 residues. V trimming: 6 bases; J trimming: 6 bases; junction bases outside the gene matches: 6. Germline CDR1 MNHEY, CDR2 SVGEGT. As DNA, the CDR3 is TGTGCCAGCAGGTCGACAGGGTCGGATACGCAGTATTTT. Protein product: CASRSTGSDTQYF.

This clonotype has ten or more counts. This chain joins TRBV10-2 and TRBJ2-7, with D maybe TRBD1 (7 bases). Germline CDR1 and CDR2: WSHSY and SAAADI. V shed 6 bases and J shed 3 bases, with 12 bases lying between them. This CDR3 spans 13 amino acids. This CDR3 is CASSRQGGYEQYF. CDR3 sequence (DNA): TGCGCCAGCAGCCGACAGGGAGGCTACGAGCAGTACTTC.

The table lists this clonotype with many counts. The chain recombines TRBV28 with TRBJ1-2; TRBD1 matches at 7 bases. This CDR3 region has 14 residues. V gave up 3 bases and J gave up 7 bases; unmatched junction bases: 8. CDR1 is MDHEN and CDR2 is SYDVKM in the germline V gene. The CDR3 nucleotides are TGTGCCAGCAGTTTGGGCAGGGGGGACTTTGGCTACACCTTC. It specifies CASSLGRGDFGYTF.

Ten or more counts support this clonotype. This rearrangement joins TRBV4-1 to TRBJ1-6, with no clear D. Trimming pared 2 bases from V and 1 base from J, leaving 12 bases between. Germline CDR1 MGHRA, CDR2 YSYEKL. This CDR3 has 17 amino acids. The CDR3 nucleotides are TGCGCCAGCAGCCAACTTGACCTGGTATCCTATAATTCACCCCTCCACTTT. This encodes CASSQLDLVSYNSPLHF.

The DNA of the CDR3 is TGTGCCAGCCAGGGGGTAGGGGGATCAGGAGAGACCCAGTACTTC. Its translation: CASQGVGGSGETQYF. The chain couples TRBV11-2 to TRBJ2-5; TRBD1 agrees at 7 bases. The CDR3 length is 15 residues. CDR1 and CDR2 from the germline V gene are SGHAT and FQNNGV. V was clipped by 8 bases and J by 4 bases; unmatched bases: 13.

The chain employs TRBV6-5 and TRBJ1-1; the D is unclear. The CDR3 consists of 14 residues. CDR1 and CDR2 from the germline V gene are MNHEY and SVGAGI. The V end was cut by 6 bases, the J end by 5 bases, with 16 bases between. The chain's CDR3 is CASRGGAPRTEAFF. CDR3 in DNA: TGTGCCAGCAGGGGAGGAGCCCCGAGGACTGAAGCTTTCTTT.

This clonotype was observed at least ten times. Here the CDR3 DNA reads TGTGCCAGCAGCCCCCGAAATTGGGACCAAGAGACCCAGTACTTC. Protein sequence: CASSPRNWDQETQYF. The rearrangement links TRBV7-8 to TRBJ2-5, with D unclear. Germline V gene lookup returns CDR1 SGHVS and CDR2 FQNEAQ. V was clipped by 5 bases and J by 0 bases, with 13 bases between them. The CDR3 runs 15 residues.

Concerning this clonotype itself: A much bigger clone sits one base away, suggesting this may be a read error. In this CDR3 the conserved last residue, phenylalanine or tryptophan, is missing, so a read error is likely. The chain employs TRBV20-1 and TRBJ2-5; 12 nucleotides agree with TRBD2. Germline trimming cut 6 bases from V and 5 bases from J; bases unmatched to any gene: 10. Germline V gives CDR1 DFQATT, CDR2 SNEGSKA (reference sequence). The length of the CDR3 is 15 residues. The CDR3 region is CSATTSGGALETQYL. In nucleotides, the CDR3 is TGCAGTGCCACGACTAGCGGGGGAGCTCTCGAGACCCAGTACCTC.

For this clonotype: Its ends do not fully match the called genes, so a read error is possible. This chain links TRBV5-1 with TRBJ2-5, with 7 nucleotides matching TRBD1. The CDR3 is 16 amino acids. Looked up from germline, CDR1 is SGHRS and CDR2 is YFSETQ. CDR3 sequence: CAGSSRRGGGQETQYF. The CDR3 bases are TGCGCCGGCAGCTCCCGACGAGGGGGCGGGCAAGAGACCCAGTACTTC.